This is a list of T cell receptor beta chains from one sample in a study of blood T cell repertoires in COVID-19. TCRdb's table, derived via immunoSEQ multiplex PCR, lists solely in-frame clones and lacks some. The table records 200,000 to 300,000 clones, about nine tenths of them present only once. Sequenced material: peripheral blood. These receptors all stem from a man aged 35 to 55 who had recovered from COVID-19. CDR3s include the opening cysteine and the closing phenylalanine or tryptophan. The D gene is left open where the match is weak. Clone size appears in some rows only: once, few, many, or a class for an expanded clone.

>TRBJ1-6|TRBV6-5|TRBD1|few
TGTGCCAGCAGTCAGGACAGGGGGATTTCACCCCTCCACTTT
CASSQDRGISPLHF
>TRBJ2-7|TRBV7-8|-|-
TGTGCCAGCAGCCCCAGGGCTTTAGGGGGAAGAGAATACGAGCAGTACTTC
CASSPRALGGREYEQYF
>TRBJ2-6|TRBV29-1|-|-
TGCAGCGTTGGCGGGGCGGGCGGGGCCAACGTCCTGACTTTC
CSVGGAGGANVLTF
>TRBJ1-2|TRBV10-3|TRBD1|-
TGTGCCATCAGTGAGTGGGGGATCACAGGGGGCGCGAACTATGGCTACACCTTC
CAISEWGITGGANYGYTF
>TRBJ2-7|TRBV7-2|TRBD2|-
TGTGCCAGCAGCTTAAGCGGGGGGGCCATTTACGAGCAGTACTTC
CASSLSGGAIYEQYF
>TRBJ1-2|TRBV6-5|-|few
TGTGCCAGCAGCCCCCCTGGAGGAGGCTACACCTTC
CASSPPGGGYTF
>TRBJ1-2|TRBV10-3|-|few
TGTGCCATCAGGAATACTGGGGCCAGCATGGGCTACACCTTC
CAIRNTGASMGYTF
>TRBJ1-6|TRBV6-5|TRBD1|few
TGTGCCAGCAGCCGGACAGGGGCCAGTGGCTCACCCCTCCACTTT
CASSRTGASGSPLHF
>TRBJ1-1|TRBV19|-|-
TGTGCCAGTAGTATAGCCGGGGACACTGAAGCTTTCTTT
CASSIAGDTEAFF
>TRBJ2-7|TRBV6-2/TRBV6-3|-|-
TGTGCCAGCAGTAAGGTGGGCAGGAATGAGCAGTACTTC
CASSKVGRNEQYF
>TRBJ1-2|TRBV12-3/TRBV12-4|-|once
TGTGCCAGCAGTGCGACAGGCTATGGCTACACCTTC
CASSATGYGYTF
>TRBJ2-7|TRBV10-3|TRBD1|-
TGTGCCAGCCAGGCGGGACAGGGTACCTACGAGCAGTACTTC
CASQAGQGTYEQYF
>TRBJ2-3|TRBV7-3|TRBD2|-
TGTGCCAGCAGCCCCCGGACTAGCGGGAGGGGTGATACGCAGTATTTT
CASSPRTSGRGDTQYF
>TRBJ2-2|TRBV3-1/TRBV3-2|-|few
TGTGCCAGCAGCCAACTTGCGGGGGGGGAGCTGTTTTTT
CASSQLAGGELFF
>TRBJ1-3|TRBV19|-|-
TGTGCCAGTAGTAGAGATCTCGTTGGAAACACCATATATTTT
CASSRDLVGNTIYF
>TRBJ1-2|TRBV30|-|once
TGTGCCTGGACCCGGGGGGCTTATGGCTACACCTTC
CAWTRGAYGYTF
>TRBJ2-7|TRBV30|-|few
TGTGCCTGGAGTGTATTAGGACATGAGCAGTACTTC
CAWSVLGHEQYF
>TRBJ1-1|TRBV27|TRBD1|-
TGTGCCAGCAGTTTATACAGGGGGCCAGGCCCGAGCGGCACTGAAGCTTTCTTT
CASSLYRGPGPSGTEAFF
>TRBJ1-2|TRBV6-5|-|-
TGTGCCAGCACCTCTTCGGGCAGAGGGTACTATGGCTACACCTTC
CASTSSGRGYYGYTF
>TRBJ2-5|TRBV7-8|TRBD1|-
TGTGCCAGCACTTACCTTAGGTCAGGACAGGGCCTTCAAGAGACCCAGTACTTC
CASTYLRSGQGLQETQYF
>TRBJ1-1|TRBV25-1|-|once
TGTGCCAGCAGTGAGTATACTGAAGCTTTCTTT
CASSEYTEAFF
>TRBJ1-5|TRBV6-1|-|-
TGTGCCAGCAGTGAACTGAATCAGCCCCAGCATTTT
CASSELNQPQHF
>TRBJ2-2|TRBV6-5|-|-
TGTGCCAGCAGTTCCGTCACCGGGGAGCTGTTTTTT
CASSSVTGELFF
>TRBJ1-1|TRBV28|-|-
TGTGCCAGCAGTAAATCGGGGGTCGGAGGAGCTTTCTTT
CASSKSGVGGAFF
>TRBJ2-7|TRBV16|-|-
TGTGCCAGCAGCCAAACGAGGGTAAGAGGAACCTACGAGCAGTACTTC
CASSQTRVRGTYEQYF
>TRBJ2-4|TRBV10-3|TRBD2|-
TGTGCCATCAGTGAGGAGGCGGCGGGGGGGCCGAAAAACATTCAGTACTTC
CAISEEAAGGPKNIQYF
>TRBJ2-1|TRBV29-1|TRBD2|-
TGCAGCGGAACTAGCGGGGGGGCAGGGGAGCAGTTCTTC
CSGTSGGAGEQFF
>TRBJ1-1|TRBV6-5|-|once
TGTGCCAGCACCACAGGCAGGGTGGCTTTCTTT
CASTTGRVAFF
>TRBJ1-1|TRBV18|-|few
TGTGCCAGCTCGAGACAGGCCCACACTGAAGCTTTCTTT
CASSRQAHTEAFF
>TRBJ2-1|TRBV7-3|TRBD2|once
TGTGCCAGCAGCCCGGGAGGGTTGGGTGAGCAGTTCTTC
CASSPGGLGEQFF
>TRBJ1-5|TRBV6-2/TRBV6-3|TRBD1|-
TGTGCCAGCAGTTACCAACCGGACAGGGAAAGTCGCCCCGGGCCCCAGCATTTT
CASSYQPDRESRPGPQHF
>TRBJ2-2|TRBV9|-|-
TGTGCCAGCAGCGTACAACAGGGTGGCACCGGGGAGCTGTTTTTT
CASSVQQGGTGELFF
>TRBJ2-1|TRBV2|TRBD2|once
TGTGCCAGCAGTGGACCAGGAAGCGGGAGGTACAATGAGCAGTTCTTC
CASSGPGSGRYNEQFF
>TRBJ2-5|TRBV21-1|-|-
TGTGCCAGCAGCAAATGGGCCCCTCTAGCGGGAGTTTCCCAGTACTTC
CASSKWAPLAGVSQYF
>TRBJ2-7|TRBV6-4|TRBD1|-
TGTGCCATGGACAGGGCCCCGGACGAGCAGTACTTC
CAMDRAPDEQYF
>TRBJ2-3|TRBV5-1|TRBD2|-
TGCGCCAGCAGCTCATTAGCGGGAGGGCCTGGAGATACGCAGTATTTT
CASSSLAGGPGDTQYF
>TRBJ2-1|TRBV7-3|TRBD1|-
TGTGCCAGCAGCTTAAGTGGGACAGGCTACAATGAGCAGTTCTTC
CASSLSGTGYNEQFF
>TRBJ1-1|TRBV6-6|TRBD1|-
TGTGCCAGCAGTTACTTACAGGGGGCGGTCACTGAAGCTTTCTTT
CASSYLQGAVTEAFF
>TRBJ2-1|TRBV7-8|-|-
TGTGCCAGCAGTCCAGAATCGTTAAATGAGCAGTTCTTC
CASSPESLNEQFF
>TRBJ2-1|TRBV19|TRBD2|-
TGTGCCAGTAGTACGGGACTAGCGGTCTACAATGAGCAGTTCTTC
CASSTGLAVYNEQFF